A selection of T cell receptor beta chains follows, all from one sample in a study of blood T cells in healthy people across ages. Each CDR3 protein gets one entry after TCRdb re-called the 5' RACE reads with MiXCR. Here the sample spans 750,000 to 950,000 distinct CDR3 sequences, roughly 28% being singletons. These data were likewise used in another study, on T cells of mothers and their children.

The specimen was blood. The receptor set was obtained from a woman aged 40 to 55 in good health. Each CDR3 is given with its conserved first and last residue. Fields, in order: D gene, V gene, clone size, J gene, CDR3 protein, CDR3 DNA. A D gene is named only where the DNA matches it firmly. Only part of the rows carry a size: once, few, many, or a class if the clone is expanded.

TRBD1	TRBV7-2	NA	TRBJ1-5	CASSSRTDRNNQPQHF	TGTGCCAGCAGCTCCCGTACGGACAGGAATAATCAGCCCCAGCATTTT
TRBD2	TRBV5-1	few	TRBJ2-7	CASSLARSGGAYEQYF	TGCGCCAGCAGCTTGGCGCGTAGCGGGGGAGCCTACGAGCAGTACTTC
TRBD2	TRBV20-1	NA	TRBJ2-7	CSARDERGANYEQYF	TGCAGTGCTAGAGATGAGCGGGGGGCGAACTACGAGCAGTACTTC
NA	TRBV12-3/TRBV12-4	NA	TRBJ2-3	CASSPVRDTDTQYF	TGTGCCAGCAGCCCCGTCCGGGACACAGATACGCAGTATTTT
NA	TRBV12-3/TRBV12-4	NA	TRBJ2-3	CASSVRDPGSDTQYF	TGTGCCAGCAGTGTCCGGGACCCTGGGTCAGATACGCAGTATTTT
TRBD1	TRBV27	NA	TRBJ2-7	CASRLDRWADEQYF	TGTGCCAGCAGACTGGACAGGTGGGCCGACGAGCAGTACTTC
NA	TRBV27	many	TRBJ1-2	CASSFGGTSGGYTF	TGTGCCAGCAGTTTTGGGGGCACATCTGGTGGCTACACCTTC
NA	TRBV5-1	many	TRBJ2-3	CASSLEGRLWYF	TGCGCCAGCAGCTTGGAAGGACGGTTGTGGTATTTT
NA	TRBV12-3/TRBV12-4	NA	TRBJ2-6	CASSLGQPSGANVLTF	TGTGCCAGCAGTTTGGGGCAACCCTCTGGGGCCAACGTCCTGACTTTC
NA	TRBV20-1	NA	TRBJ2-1	CSARGAGSYNEQFF	TGCAGTGCTAGGGGGGCCGGCTCCTACAATGAGCAGTTCTTC
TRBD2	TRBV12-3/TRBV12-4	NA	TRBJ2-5	CASSGTGLAGREQYF	TGTGCCAGCAGTGGGACGGGACTAGCGGGACGGGAGCAGTACTTC
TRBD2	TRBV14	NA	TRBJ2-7	CASSQEAGGFSYEQYF	TGTGCCAGCAGCCAAGAAGCGGGGGGGTTCTCCTACGAGCAGTACTTC
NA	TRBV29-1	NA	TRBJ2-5	CSVEHEQETQYF	TGCAGCGTTGAACACGAACAAGAGACCCAGTACTTC
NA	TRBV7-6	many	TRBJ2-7	CASSPGPGVQEQYF	TGTGCCAGCAGCCCTGGGCCAGGGGTCCAAGAGCAGTACTTC
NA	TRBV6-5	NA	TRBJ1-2	CASSYSTMGYDGYTF	TGTGCCAGCAGTTACTCGACAATGGGATATGACGGCTACACCTTC
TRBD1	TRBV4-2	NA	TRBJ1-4	CASSQDRGQTNEKLFF	TGTGCCAGCAGCCAGGACAGGGGACAGACTAATGAAAAACTGTTTTTT
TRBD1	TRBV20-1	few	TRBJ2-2	CSARDLRQGVPGELFF	TGCAGTGCTAGAGATCTTCGACAGGGGGTTCCCGGGGAGCTGTTTTTT
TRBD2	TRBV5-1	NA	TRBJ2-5	CASSSSRSGGQSPMEQYF	TGCGCCAGCAGCTCCTCGAGGAGCGGGGGGCAGTCCCCTATGGAGCAGTACTTC
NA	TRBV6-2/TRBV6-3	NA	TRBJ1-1	CASTSSTGSEAFF	TGTGCCAGCACCTCCTCGACAGGCTCTGAAGCTTTCTTT
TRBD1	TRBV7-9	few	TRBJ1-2	CASSFGPSDRLRAYGYTF	TGTGCCAGCAGCTTTGGCCCATCGGACAGGCTGAGAGCTTATGGCTACACCTTC
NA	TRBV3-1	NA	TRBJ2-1	CASSDSRTEQFF	TGTGCCAGCAGCGACTCTCGTACGGAGCAGTTCTTC
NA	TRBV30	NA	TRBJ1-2	CAWNVGVFYTF	TGTGCCTGGAATGTGGGGGTATTCTACACCTTC
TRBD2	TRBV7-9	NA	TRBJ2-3	CASSARLAGGLSDTQYF	TGTGCCAGCAGCGCAAGACTAGCGGGGGGGCTATCCGATACGCAGTATTTT
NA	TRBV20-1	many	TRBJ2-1	CSAFLMSSYNEQFF	TGCAGTGCTTTCCTCATGAGCTCCTACAATGAGCAGTTCTTC
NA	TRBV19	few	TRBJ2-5	CASSTRNSIKQYF	TGTGCCAGTAGTACTCGAAACTCTATCAAGCAGTACTTC
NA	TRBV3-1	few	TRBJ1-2	CASSQDPNSPYGYTF	TGTGCCAGCAGCCAAGATCCTAACAGTCCCTATGGCTACACCTTC
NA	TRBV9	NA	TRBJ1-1	CASSPQTGVNPEAFF	TGTGCCAGCAGCCCCCAGACAGGCGTCAACCCTGAAGCTTTCTTT
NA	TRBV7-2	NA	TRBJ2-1	CASRYDTGYNEQFF	TGTGCCAGCAGGTACGACACGGGGTACAATGAGCAGTTCTTC
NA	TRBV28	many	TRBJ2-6	CASSLGTRAGANVLTF	TGTGCCAGCAGTTTAGGGACACGGGCTGGGGCCAACGTCCTGACTTTC
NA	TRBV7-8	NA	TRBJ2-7	CVSSLARTEFNEQYF	TGTGTCAGCAGCTTAGCGCGGACAGAGTTCAACGAGCAGTACTTC
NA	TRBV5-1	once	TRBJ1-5	CASRGRDDQPQHF	TGCGCCAGCAGGGGACGGGACGATCAGCCCCAGCATTTT
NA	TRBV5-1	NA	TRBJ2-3	CASSLEGSPDTQYF	TGCGCCAGCAGCTTGGAGGGGAGCCCAGATACGCAGTATTTT
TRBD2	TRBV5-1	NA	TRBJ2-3	CASSLRSGGASDTQYF	TGCGCCAGCAGCTTGCGTAGCGGGGGGGCCTCAGATACGCAGTATTTT
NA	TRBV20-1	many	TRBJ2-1	CSASPGGRGSYNEQFF	TGCAGTGCTAGTCCCGGGGGGCGGGGGTCCTACAATGAGCAGTTCTTC
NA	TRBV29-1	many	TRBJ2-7	CSVIGQLYEQYF	TGCAGCGTGATAGGACAGCTCTACGAGCAGTACTTC
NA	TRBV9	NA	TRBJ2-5	CASSVDSGTSRETQYF	TGTGCCAGCAGCGTAGATTCTGGGACCTCTAGAGAGACCCAGTACTTC
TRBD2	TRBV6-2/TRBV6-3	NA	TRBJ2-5	CASSYTSGGYGQYF	TGTGCCAGCAGTTATACTAGCGGGGGTTACGGGCAGTACTTC
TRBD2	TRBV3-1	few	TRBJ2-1	CASSQERIAGNNEQFF	TGTGCCAGCAGCCAAGAAAGGATAGCGGGGAACAATGAGCAGTTCTTC
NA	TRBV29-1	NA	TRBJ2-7	CSVVDGGSYEQYF	TGCAGCGTCGTGGACGGTGGCTCCTACGAGCAGTACTTC
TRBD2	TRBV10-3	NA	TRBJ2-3	CAISGLAGGPTDTQYF	TGTGCCATCAGTGGACTAGCGGGAGGCCCCACAGATACGCAGTATTTT
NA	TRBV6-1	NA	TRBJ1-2	CASFPGSYGYTF	TGTGCCAGCTTTCCAGGCTCTTATGGCTACACCTTC
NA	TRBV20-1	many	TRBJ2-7	CSARAPGTSLRFEQYF	TGCAGTGCTAGAGCTCCCGGGACCTCTCTGAGGTTCGAGCAGTACTTC
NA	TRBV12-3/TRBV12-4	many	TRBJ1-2	CASSPRGQLTYGYTF	TGTGCCAGCAGTCCCCGCGGACAGCTTACCTATGGCTACACCTTC
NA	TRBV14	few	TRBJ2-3	CASSQRLFTDTRYF	TGTGCCAGCAGCCAACGCTTATTCACAGATACGCGGTATTTT
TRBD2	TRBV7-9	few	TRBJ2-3	CASRGGDPGEPDTQYF	TGTGCCAGCAGGGGGGGGGACCCCGGCGAACCAGATACGCAGTATTTT
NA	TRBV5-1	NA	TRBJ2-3	CASSLATQHTDTQYF	TGCGCCAGCAGCTTGGCCACTCAGCACACAGATACGCAGTATTTT
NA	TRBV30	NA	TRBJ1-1	CAWSPTGYGAEAFF	TGTGCCTGGAGCCCGACAGGATACGGGGCTGAAGCTTTCTTT
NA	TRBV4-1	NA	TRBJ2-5	CASSHVGKEGRETQYF	TGCGCCAGCAGCCATGTAGGGAAGGAAGGGAGAGAGACCCAGTACTTC
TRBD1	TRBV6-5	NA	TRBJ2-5	CASSDSTGEETQYF	TGTGCCAGCAGCGACTCGACAGGGGAAGAGACCCAGTACTTC
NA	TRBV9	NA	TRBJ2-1	CASSVMSYNEQFF	TGTGCCAGCAGCGTTATGTCCTACAATGAGCAGTTCTTC
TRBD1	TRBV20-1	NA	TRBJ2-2	CSARDSGQGRLTGELFF	TGCAGTGCTAGAGATTCGGGACAGGGGCGGTTGACCGGGGAGCTGTTTTTT